Following are 17 T cell receptor beta chains from one sample sequenced in a study of cytomegalovirus exposure and HLA in healthy donors. TCRdb's copy holds only in-frame clones and misses some; the assay was immunoSEQ multiplex PCR. Here the sample spans over 150,000 clones, around 84% being singletons. The sequencing sample was made of PBMCs. Source of these receptors: a human donor in good health.

V gene TRBV2 combines with J gene TRBJ1-1; D not resolved. The CDR3 covers 15 residues. The germline V gene has CDR1 SNHLY and CDR2 FYNNEI. The V end lost 6 bases, the J end lost 4 bases, and 18 bases lay between the germline ends. CDR3 in amino acids: CASSERRVTITEAFF. In DNA form, the CDR3 reads TGTGCCAGCAGCGAACGAAGGGTGACTATCACTGAAGCTTTCTTT. Using reference TRBV2 and TRBJ1-1 for the parts outside the CDR3, the full variable domain is EPEVTQTPSHQVTQMGQEVILRCVPISNHLYFYWYRQILGQKVEFLVSFYNNEISEKSEIFDDQFSVERPDGSNFTLKIRSTKLEDSAMYFCASSERRVTITEAFFGQGTRLTVV.

The chain employs TRBV6-6 and TRBJ2-1, with D tentatively TRBD1 (6 bases). Germline V gives CDR1 MNHNY, CDR2 SVGAGI (reference sequence). The CDR3 is 13 amino acids. Trimming stripped 5 bases from V and 3 bases from J, with 8 bases between. CDR3 region: CASSRTDYNEQFF. CDR3 DNA sequence: TGTGCCAGCAGTCGGACAGACTACAATGAGCAGTTCTTC.

The V call is TRBV25-1, the J call TRBJ2-2; possibly TRBD2 for D (5 bases). The CDR3 spans 14 residues. Germline lookup yields CDR1 MGHDK and CDR2 SYGVNS. Between the trimmed V and J ends, which lost 5 bases and 6 bases, there was a span of 13 bases. This chain's CDR3 is CASSPIEGSGELFF. The CDR3 nucleotides read TGTGCCAGCAGTCCAATTGAGGGTTCCGGGGAGCTGTTTTTT.

This chain uses TRBV27 with TRBJ2-3, with 7 positions matching TRBD2. This CDR3 is 18 amino acids long. Trimming removed 3 bases from V and 0 bases from J; junction bases left unmatched: 12. The germline gives CDR1 MNHEY, CDR2 SMNVEV (reference sequence). The CDR3: CASSFRTFAGESTDTQYF. The CDR3 DNA sequence: TGTGCCAGCAGTTTCCGGACGTTTGCGGGGGAGAGCACAGATACGCAGTATTTT.

As for this clone: The sample has other DNA sequences that encode this CDR3 too. The rearrangement links TRBV5-1 to TRBJ1-2; possible D gene TRBD1, 5 bases. The CDR3 spans 13 residues. V was shortened by 0 bases and J by 2 bases, with 5 bases between the two germline ends. Germline V gene lookup returns CDR1 SGHRS and CDR2 YFSETQ. The CDR3: CASSLGQNYGYTF. CDR3 bases: TGCGCCAGCAGCTTGGGACAGAACTATGGCTACACCTTC.

V is TRBV5-1 and J is TRBJ1-1, with unresolved D. The CDR3 contains 16 residues. The germline CDR1 and CDR2 sequences are SGHRS and YFSETQ. V was pared by 2 bases and J by 0 bases, with 14 bases between. The CDR3 DNA reads as TGCGCCAGCAGCTTTTCGCCCCGTAGTCTGAACACTGAAGCTTTCTTT. Translation gives CASSFSPRSLNTEAFF.

This clone is a singleton in its sample. The CDR3 loop is CASSEGLAREQFF. In nucleotides, the CDR3 is TGTGCCAGCAGCGAGGGGCTAGCGCGAGAGCAGTTCTTC. The rearrangement joins TRBV9 to TRBJ2-1; D is possibly TRBD2 (6 bases). The CDR3 loop spans 13 amino acids. The germline gives CDR1 SGDLS, CDR2 YYNGEE. V lost 3 bases to trimming and J lost 10 bases, with 14 bases between them.

About this clone: One end of the junction is discordant with germline, which a read error may explain. V gene TRBV12-5 combines with J gene TRBJ1-2; possible D gene TRBD1, 5 bases. CDR3 length: 12 residues. Germline lookup yields CDR1 LGHNT and CDR2 FRNRAP. The CDR3, as DNA: TGTGCTAGTGGCTCCCCTCCCGGGCCAGGGTTCTTC. Translated: CASGSPPGPGFF.

This chain joins TRBV28 and TRBJ2-7; the match to TRBD2 covers 12 bases. J lost 0 bases, V lost 6 bases, and 6 bases had no gene match. Germline V gene sequence: CDR1 MDHEN, CDR2 SYDVKM. This CDR3 is built from 16 residues. CDR3 region: CASRTGTSGFSYEQYF. DNA of the CDR3: TGTGCCAGCAGGACCGGGACTAGCGGGTTCTCCTACGAGCAGTACTTC.

This chain's CDR3 is CASSWGGIANTEAFF. The CDR3 region has the DNA TGTGCCAGCAGTTGGGGGGGGATCGCGAACACTGAAGCTTTCTTT. The chain carries TRBV21-1 and TRBJ1-1. TRBV21-1 is termed a pseudogene. CDR3 length: 15 amino acids.

The genes are TRBV18 and TRBJ2-7, with TRBD1 matching over 7 bases. The CDR3 consists of 17 residues. The germline V gene encodes CDR1 KGHSH and CDR2 LQKENI. V shed 1 base, J shed 2 bases, and the junction held 11 bases outside the gene matches. Here the CDR3 DNA reads TGTGCCAGCTCACCACAGGCGACAGGGAGAGGGACCTACGAGCAGTACTTC. Translation gives CASSPQATGRGTYEQYF. The variable domain in full, completed from reference TRBV18 and TRBJ2-7, reads NAGVMQNPRHLVRRRGQEARLRCSPMKGHSHVYWYRQLPEEGLKFMVYLQKENIIDESGMPKERFSAEFPKEGPSILRIQQVVRGDSAAYFCASSPQATGRGTYEQYFGPGTRLTVT.

This clone was seen only once. The rearrangement links TRBV6-6 to TRBJ2-7; 10 nucleotides align to TRBD2. The CDR3 runs to 15 residues. CDR1 and CDR2 (germline): MNHNY, SVGAGI (reference sequence). V gave up 5 bases and J gave up 8 bases; unmatched junction bases: 12. CDR3 protein: CASSDTSGAAMKQYF. CDR3 in DNA: TGTGCCAGCAGTGACACTAGCGGGGCCGCTATGAAGCAGTACTTC.

This clone was seen just once. The rearrangement links TRBV29-1 to TRBJ2-1, with 8 bases aligning to TRBD2. The ends lost 7 bases at V and 2 bases at J; junction bases unmatched: 4. The CDR3 sequence is 13 residues long. Germline-derived CDR1 and CDR2 are SQVTM and ANQGSEA. The CDR3 loop is CSAGTSAYNEQFF. The CDR3 DNA follows: TGCAGCGCAGGGACTAGTGCCTACAATGAGCAGTTCTTC.

The rearrangement joins TRBV19 to TRBJ2-7; 9 nucleotides agree with TRBD2. CDR1 is LNHDA, CDR2 SQIVND, per germline (reference sequence). CDR3 length equals 13 residues. The J segment lost 7 bases and the V segment lost 5 bases, leaving 6 bases of the junction unmatched. CDR3 loop: CASSQLAGKEQYF. The CDR3 nucleotides read TGTGCCAGTAGTCAACTAGCGGGTAAAGAGCAGTACTTC.

V gene TRBV19 combines with J gene TRBJ1-2, with D perhaps matching TRBD1 (5 bases). The ends were cut back, 5 bases at V and 6 bases at J, with 16 bases in the middle. The CDR3 is 14 amino acids. Looked up from germline, CDR1 is LNHDA and CDR2 is SQIVND (reference sequence). DNA of the CDR3: TGTGCCAGTAGTGGGGGGACTGTCTGGGATGGCTACACCTTC. It is translated as CASSGGTVWDGYTF.

The J gene is TRBJ2-1, the V gene TRBV5-1; tentatively, D is TRBD1 (5 bases). The CDR3 has 15 residues. Germline V gene sequence: CDR1 SGHRS, CDR2 YFSETQ. Trimming shortened V by 2 bases and J by 4 bases, and 13 bases separated the two germline ends. The CDR3 is CASSFDIGDYNEQFF. The CDR3 DNA follows: TGCGCCAGCAGCTTTGACATAGGGGATTACAATGAGCAGTTCTTC. Supplemented by reference TRBV5-1 and TRBJ2-1, the full variable domain reads KAGVTQTPRYLIKTRGQQVTLSCSPISGHRSVSWYQQTPGQGLQFLFEYFSETQRNKGNFPGRFSGRQFSNSRSEMNVSTLELGDSALYLCASSFDIGDYNEQFFGPGTRLTVL.

The rearrangement links TRBV2 to TRBJ2-7, with TRBD2 identical over 13 bases. The CDR3 is 17 residues long. Germline assignment: CDR1 SNHLY and CDR2 FYNNEI. The V gene end was trimmed by 3 bases and the J gene end by 5 bases; junction bases not matched to a gene: 10. DNA for the CDR3: TGTGCCAGCAGTGATATAACGCCGGGACTAGCGGGGAACGAGCAGTACTTC. Its protein is CASSDITPGLAGNEQYF.